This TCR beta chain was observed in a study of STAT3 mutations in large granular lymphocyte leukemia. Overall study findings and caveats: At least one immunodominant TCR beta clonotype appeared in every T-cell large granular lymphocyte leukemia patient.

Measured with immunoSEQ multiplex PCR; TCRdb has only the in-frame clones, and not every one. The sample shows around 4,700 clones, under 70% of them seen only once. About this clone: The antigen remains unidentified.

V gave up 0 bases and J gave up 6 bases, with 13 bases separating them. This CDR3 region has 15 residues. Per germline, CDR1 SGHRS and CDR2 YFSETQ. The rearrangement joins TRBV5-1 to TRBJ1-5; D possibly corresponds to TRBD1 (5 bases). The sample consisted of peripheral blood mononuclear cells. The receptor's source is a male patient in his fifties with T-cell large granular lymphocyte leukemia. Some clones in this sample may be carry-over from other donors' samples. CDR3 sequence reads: CASSLVSGQGQPQHF. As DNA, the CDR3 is TGCGCCAGCAGCTTGGTTTCGGGGCAGGGTCAGCCCCAGCATTTT.